The clone carrying this T cell receptor (beta chain) was seen more than once but under ten times. What it recognizes is unknown. This record belongs to a study of T cell repertoires in cytomegalovirus infection. Whole-study context: The public TCR beta signatures pointed to both CMV infection and matching HLA type.

TCRdb passed the reads through MiXCR, listing each CDR3 protein once. The sample lists approximately 50,000 distinct CDR3 sequences; around 20% were seen once. From germline, CDR1 is MNHEY and CDR2 SVGAGI. Between the trimmed V and J ends, which lost 6 bases and 5 bases, there was a span of 19 bases. The CDR3 is 15 amino acids. The material sequenced was CD8+ T cells from cultured PBMCs, taken from culture after CMV antigen stimulation. This clonotype was sampled from a human donor in good health (CMV status not recorded). Some clones in this sample may be carry-over from other donors' samples. The V and J genes are TRBV6-5 and TRBJ2-5, with D possibly being TRBD1 (6 bases). CDR3 DNA sequence: TGTGCCAGCAGCCCGGACCTGGGGGCGTGGGAGACCCAGTACTTC. The encoded protein is CASSPDLGAWETQYF.